This passage covers 9 T cell receptor beta chains from one sample sequenced in a study of cytomegalovirus exposure and HLA in healthy donors. The PCR ran on 60 Vbeta and 13 Jbeta primers. The assay was immunoSEQ multiplex PCR, and TCRdb's table has in-frame clones only and misses some. The sample shows around 160,000 clones, approximately 80% of them seen only once. Sequencing was done on a sample of PBMCs. These receptors were obtained from a man younger than 30 in good health and CMV-seropositive.

The chain recombines TRBV10-1 with TRBJ2-7; 9 bases are a match to TRBD1. Germline V gene sequence: CDR1 WNHNN, CDR2 SYGVQD (reference sequence). The trim removed 2 bases at V and 1 base at J, leaving 9 bases unmatched. This CDR3 has 17 amino acids. The CDR3 region has the DNA TGCGCCAGCAGTGAGACAGGGGGCGCTATGATTTCCTACGAGCAGTACTTC. It codes for CASSETGGAMISYEQYF.

The chain links TRBV6-1 to TRBJ2-1; 8 bases match TRBD1. The germline CDR1 and CDR2 sequences are MNHNS and SASEGT. The CDR3 is 17 residues long. Unmatched junction bases numbered 13, after V lost 1 base and J lost 8 bases. The CDR3 reads CASSEVQGATHLYEQFF. For the CDR3, the DNA is TGTGCCAGCAGTGAAGTCCAGGGGGCAACTCATTTGTATGAGCAGTTCTTC.

The J gene is TRBJ2-7, the V gene TRBV6-6; D might be TRBD2 (6 bases). The CDR3 runs to 15 residues. Germline V gene lookup returns CDR1 MNHNY and CDR2 SVGAGI (reference sequence). The V end lost 0 bases, the J end lost 3 bases, and 12 bases lay between the germline ends. The CDR3 loop reads CASSYSYSGNYEQYF. The CDR3 region has the DNA TGTGCCAGCAGTTACTCTTATAGCGGTAACTACGAGCAGTACTTC.

The sample holds a few counts of this clone. This chain uses TRBV4-1 with TRBJ1-5; D call uncertain. Deletions cut 4 bases from V and 4 bases from J, with 17 bases between. The CDR3 spans 16 residues. Germline loops: CDR1 MGHRA, CDR2 YSYEKL. CDR3 loop: CASSPRRGLGNQPQHF. CDR3 coding DNA: TGCGCCAGCAGCCCCCGGAGAGGACTGGGAAATCAGCCCCAGCATTTT.

The chain carries TRBV28 and TRBJ2-5; no clear D. The assigned J gene may be wrong: the sequence end matches TRBJ2-7 better. This CDR3 is 13 amino acids long. CDR1 is MDHEN and CDR2 is SYDVKM in the germline V gene. The CDR3, as DNA: TGTGCCAGCAGTTTACCAGAAGACTACGAGCAGTACTTC. Residues: CASSLPEDYEQYF.

The CDR3 is CASSLYTGSSGNTIYF. The CDR3 nucleotides read TGTGCCAGCAGCTTGTACACAGGGTCCTCTGGAAACACCATATATTTT. The chain joins TRBV7-2 to TRBJ1-3, with D perhaps TRBD1 (6 bases). The V end lost 3 bases, the J end lost 0 bases, and 12 bases lay between the germline ends. This CDR3 spans 16 amino acids. Germline V CDR1 and CDR2: SGHTA, FQGNSA.

This chain connects TRBV29-1 to TRBJ2-7, with 10 positions matching TRBD1. The CDR3 covers 16 residues. Trimming took 0 bases from V and 7 from J; bases not matched to a gene: 12. CDR1 is SQVTM, CDR2 ANQGSEA, per germline. CDR3 DNA: TGCAGCGTTGAAGATATTGGTGGACAGGGGGAATTGGAGCAGTACTTC. Translating gives CSVEDIGGQGELEQYF.

DNA of the CDR3: TGTGCCAGCAGTTTAGGGCCAAACAATGAGCAGTTCTTC. This encodes CASSLGPNNEQFF. J is TRBJ2-1 and V is TRBV28; no reliable D call. CDR1 MDHEN and CDR2 SYDVKM come from the germline V gene. The CDR3 is made up of 13 amino acids. Trimming shortened V by 2 bases and J by 5 bases, and 7 bases separated the two germline ends.

This chain uses TRBV7-8 with TRBJ1-1; D is uncertain. This CDR3 spans 13 amino acids. The V and J ends lost 0 bases and 8 bases respectively, with 10 bases between them. Looked up from germline, CDR1 is SGHVS and CDR2 is FQNEAQ. The CDR3: CASSLASRSEAFF. The DNA for the CDR3 is TGTGCCAGCAGCTTAGCGTCGCGGAGCGAAGCTTTCTTT. Combining the CDR3 with reference TRBV7-8 and TRBJ1-1 gives the whole variable domain GAGVSQSPRYKVAKRGQDVALRCDPISGHVSLFWYQQALGQGPEFLTYFQNEAQLDKSGLPSDRFFAERPEGSVSTLKIQRTQQEDSAVYLCASSLASRSEAFFGQGTRLTVV.